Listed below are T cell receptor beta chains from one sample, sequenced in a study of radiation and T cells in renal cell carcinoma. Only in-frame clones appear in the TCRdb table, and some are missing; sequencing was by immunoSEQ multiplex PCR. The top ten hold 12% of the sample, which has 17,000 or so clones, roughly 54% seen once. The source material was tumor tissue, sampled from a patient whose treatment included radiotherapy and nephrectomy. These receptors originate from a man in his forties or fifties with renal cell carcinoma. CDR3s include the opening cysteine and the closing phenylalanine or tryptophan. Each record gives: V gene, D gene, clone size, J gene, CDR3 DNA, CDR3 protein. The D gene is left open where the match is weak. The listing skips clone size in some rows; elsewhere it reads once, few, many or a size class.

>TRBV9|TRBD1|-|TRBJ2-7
TGTGCCAGCAGCGTAACAGGGGCCACCTACGAGCAGTACTTC
CASSVTGATYEQYF
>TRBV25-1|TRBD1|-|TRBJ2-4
TGTGCCAGCAGTGAATCTGGGACAGGAGATGAAGAAAACATTCAGTACTTC
CASSESGTGDEENIQYF
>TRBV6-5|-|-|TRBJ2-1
TGTGCCTCGCGAACGAGGGCCAATGAGCAGTTCTTC
CASRTRANEQFF
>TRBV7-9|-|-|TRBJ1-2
TGTGCCAGCAGCTTAGGGTTGGAACTTTATGGCTACACCTTC
CASSLGLELYGYTF
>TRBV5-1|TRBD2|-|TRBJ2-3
TGCGCCAGCAGCCCCAGCGGGGCCACAGATACGCAGTATTTT
CASSPSGATDTQYF
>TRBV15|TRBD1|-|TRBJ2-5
TGTGCCACCAGCAGGCTGGGACAGGGTAGGAAGACCCAGTACTTC
CATSRLGQGRKTQYF
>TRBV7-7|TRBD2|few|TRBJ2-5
TGTGCTAGCAGCCAGACTAGCGGGGGGGGAACCCAGTACTTC
CASSQTSGGGTQYF
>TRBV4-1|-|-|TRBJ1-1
TGCGCCAGCAGCTTCGACAGGACTGAAGCTTTCTTT
CASSFDRTEAFF
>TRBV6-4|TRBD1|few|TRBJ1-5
TGTGCCAGCAGTGACTCGGGGACAGATTATAGCAATCAGCCCCAGCATTTT
CASSDSGTDYSNQPQHF
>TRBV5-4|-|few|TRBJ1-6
TGTGCCAGCAGCTTGGGGAGCTCCTATAATTCACCCCTCCACTTT
CASSLGSSYNSPLHF
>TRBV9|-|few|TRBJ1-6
TGTGCCAGCAGCTCTCAGGGTCCCAATAATTCACCCCTCCACTTT
CASSSQGPNNSPLHF
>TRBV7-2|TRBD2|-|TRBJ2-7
TGTGCCAGCAGCGGGCCTAGCGGGTCGACCTACGAGCAGTACTTC
CASSGPSGSTYEQYF
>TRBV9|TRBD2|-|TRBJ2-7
TGTGCCAGCAGCGAGACCTTAGCGGGGGGGCCCTACGAGCAGTACTTC
CASSETLAGGPYEQYF
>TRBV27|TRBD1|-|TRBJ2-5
TGTGCCAGCAGTTTGCAAGACAGGGGAGCTTGGGAGACCCAGTACTTC
CASSLQDRGAWETQYF